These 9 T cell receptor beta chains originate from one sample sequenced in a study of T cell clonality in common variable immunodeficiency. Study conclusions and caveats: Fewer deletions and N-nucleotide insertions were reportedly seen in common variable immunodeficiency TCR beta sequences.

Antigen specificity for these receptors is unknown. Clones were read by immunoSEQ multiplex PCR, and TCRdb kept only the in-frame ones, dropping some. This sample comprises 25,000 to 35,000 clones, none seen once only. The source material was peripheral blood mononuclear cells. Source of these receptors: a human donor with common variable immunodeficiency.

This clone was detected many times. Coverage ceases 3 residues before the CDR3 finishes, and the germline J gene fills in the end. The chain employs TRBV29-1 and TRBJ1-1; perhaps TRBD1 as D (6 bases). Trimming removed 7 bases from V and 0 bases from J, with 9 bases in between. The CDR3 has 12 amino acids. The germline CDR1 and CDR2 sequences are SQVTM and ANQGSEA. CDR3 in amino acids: CSGGQMNTEAFF. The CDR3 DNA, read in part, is TGCAGCGGAGGACAGATGAACACTGAA.

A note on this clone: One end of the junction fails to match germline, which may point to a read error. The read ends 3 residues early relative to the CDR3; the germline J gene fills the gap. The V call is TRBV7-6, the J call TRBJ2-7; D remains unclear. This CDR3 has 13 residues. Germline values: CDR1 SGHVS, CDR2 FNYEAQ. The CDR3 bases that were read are TGTTCCAGCAGCTTACCCAACGGCTACGAG. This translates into CSSSLPNGYE. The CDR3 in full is CSSSLPNGYEQYF.

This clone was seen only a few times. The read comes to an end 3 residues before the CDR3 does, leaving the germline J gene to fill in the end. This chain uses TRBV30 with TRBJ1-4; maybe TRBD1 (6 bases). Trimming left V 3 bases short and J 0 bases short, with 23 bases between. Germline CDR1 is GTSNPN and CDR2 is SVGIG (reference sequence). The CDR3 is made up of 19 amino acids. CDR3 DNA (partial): TGTGCCTGGAGGGGTGGGGGACAACATTACCGGGCAACTAATGAAAAA. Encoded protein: CAWRGGGQHYRATNEK. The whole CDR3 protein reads CAWRGGGQHYRATNEKLFF.

Partial CDR3 DNA: TGTGCCAGCTCACACATGCGGGCGGGGGATGAG. Translated: CASSHMRAGDE. The entire CDR3 sequence reads CASSHMRAGDEQFF. The J gene is TRBJ2-1, the V gene TRBV18; 7 bases match TRBD2. The read terminates 3 residues ahead of where the CDR3 ends, so the germline J gene completes it. Germline values: CDR1 KGHSH, CDR2 LQKENI. The CDR3 extends over 14 amino acids. V shed 4 bases, J shed 8 bases, and the junction held 8 bases outside the gene matches.

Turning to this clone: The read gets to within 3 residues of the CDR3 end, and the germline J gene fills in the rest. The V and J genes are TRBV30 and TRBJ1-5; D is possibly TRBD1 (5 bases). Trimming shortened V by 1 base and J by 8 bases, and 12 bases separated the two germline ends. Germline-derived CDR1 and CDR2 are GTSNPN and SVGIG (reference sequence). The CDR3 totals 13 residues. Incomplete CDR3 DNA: TGTGCCTGGAGTGAAATAGGGGAGGAGCCC. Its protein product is CAWSEIGEEP. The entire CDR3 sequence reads CAWSEIGEEPQHF.

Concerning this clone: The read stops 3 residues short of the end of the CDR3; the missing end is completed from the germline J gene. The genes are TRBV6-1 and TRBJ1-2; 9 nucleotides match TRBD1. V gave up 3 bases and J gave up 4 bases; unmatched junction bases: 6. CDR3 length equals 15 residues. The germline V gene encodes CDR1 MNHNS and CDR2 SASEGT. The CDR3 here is CASSDNRGQAYGYTF. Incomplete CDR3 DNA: TGTGCCAGCAGTGATAACAGGGGGCAGGCCTATGGC.

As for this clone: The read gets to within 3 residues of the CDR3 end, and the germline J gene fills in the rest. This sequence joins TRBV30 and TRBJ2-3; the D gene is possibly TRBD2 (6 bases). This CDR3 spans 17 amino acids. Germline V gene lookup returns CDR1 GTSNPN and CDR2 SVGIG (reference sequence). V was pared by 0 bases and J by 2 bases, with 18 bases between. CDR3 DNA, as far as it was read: TGTGCCTGGAGTGTACGTGGGGGGTTGGGGTACACAGATACG. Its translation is CAWSVRGGLGYTDT. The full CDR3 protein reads CAWSVRGGLGYTDTQYF.

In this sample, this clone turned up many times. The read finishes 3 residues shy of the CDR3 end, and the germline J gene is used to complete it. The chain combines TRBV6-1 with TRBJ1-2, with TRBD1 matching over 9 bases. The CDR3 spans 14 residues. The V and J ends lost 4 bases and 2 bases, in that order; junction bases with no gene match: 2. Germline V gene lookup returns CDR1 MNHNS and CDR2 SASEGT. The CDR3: CASSAGTGNYGYTF. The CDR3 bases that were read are TGTGCCAGCAGTGCGGGGACAGGGAACTATGGC.

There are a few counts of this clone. Incomplete CDR3 DNA: TGTGCCAGCTCACGTACAGGACAAGTCTACGAG. Its translation is CASSRTGQVYE. The full CDR3 protein is CASSRTGQVYEQYF. The rearrangement links TRBV18 to TRBJ2-7; tentative D call: TRBD1 (5 bases). The observed sequence ends 3 residues before the CDR3 terminus, with the missing tail filled in from the germline J gene. This CDR3 has 14 amino acids. Trimming took off 4 bases at V and 3 bases at J, with 13 bases between the two ends. The germline CDR1 and CDR2 sequences are KGHSH and LQKENI.